This record concerns one T cell receptor beta chain sequence. Its target is not known. Around 10^5 TCR templates underwent assay in each sample. This table comes from immunoSEQ multiplex PCR, and its TCRdb copy is limited to in-frame clones, with some not included. The sample carries about 120,000 clones, approximately 94% recorded once. This sample was taken from a study of siplizumab effects on memory and regulatory T cells. General study points: A significant reduction in alloreactive sequences traceable to unstimulated CD4+ memory cells was produced by siplizumab. Memory cells seemed less diverse than naive T cells, which also seemed major contributors to the alloresponse. In siplizumab conditions, mappable alloreactive CD4+ clones averaged 68.8% Treg-derived, against around 30% in controls.

CDR3 length: 15 residues. The germline V gene encodes CDR1 MNHNY and CDR2 SVGAGI (reference sequence). V lost 4 bases to trimming and J lost 7 bases, with 20 bases between them. The sequence derives from a human donor in good health. Input material: non-Treg CD4+ T cells sorted from blood. The chain joins TRBV6-6 to TRBJ2-7, with D unclear. CDR3 DNA: TGTGCCAGCAGTTTACTACGGACCTCATCCTGGGAGCAGTACTTC. Residues: CASSLLRTSSWEQYF.